A single sample is the source of the 29 T cell receptor beta chains below, sequenced in a study of T cell changes during pregnancy in multiple sclerosis. Sequencing used immunoSEQ multiplex PCR; TCRdb keeps in-frame clones, though not all of them. The sample has tens of thousands of clones, around 90% seen once. This specimen consisted of peripheral blood, obtained in the first trimester of pregnancy. Every receptor here comes from a female donor with multiple sclerosis, enrolled in a pregnancy study.

In this sample, this clone turned up a few times. CDR3 in DNA: TGTGCCAGCAGCGTAGGGTCTAGCACCGGGGAGCTGTTTTTT. Protein: CASSVGSSTGELFF. V usage is TRBV9 and J usage is TRBJ2-2; D call uncertain. V lost 0 bases to trimming and J lost 4 bases, with 7 bases between them. The CDR3 covers 14 residues. CDR1 is SGDLS, CDR2 YYNGEE, per germline.

The chain has TRBV30 and TRBJ1-1, with a weak D call TRBD1 (5 bases). CDR3 length: 17 amino acids. With 4 bases removed from V and 0 bases from J, the gap between germline ends came to 21 bases. Germline V gives CDR1 GTSNPN, CDR2 SVGIG (reference sequence). CDR3 protein: CAWNPPGLISMNTEAFF. The CDR3, as DNA: TGTGCCTGGAACCCGCCAGGGCTCATAAGCATGAACACTGAAGCTTTCTTT.

Of note for this clone: The junction departs from the called germline gene at one end, perhaps through a read error. V gene TRBV29-1 combines with J gene TRBJ2-5, with 8 bases matching TRBD1. CDR1 is SQVTM, CDR2 ANQGSEA, per germline. The CDR3 runs to 11 residues. The CDR3 here is CSVGAGGQPDF. The CDR3 DNA reads TGCAGCGTTGGGGCAGGGGGCCAGCCCGACTTC.

The chain carries TRBV5-1 and TRBJ1-4; D unclear. V was trimmed by 2 bases and J by 5 bases, leaving 7 bases between them. The CDR3 is made up of 13 amino acids. Germline V gene lookup returns CDR1 SGHRS and CDR2 YFSETQ. CDR3 sequence reads: CASSFERNEKLFF. Written as DNA, the CDR3 is TGCGCCAGCAGCTTTGAACGGAATGAAAAACTGTTTTTT.

The V gene is TRBV5-1, the J gene TRBJ2-1; 8 bases fit TRBD2. Germline trimming cut 4 bases from V and 5 bases from J; bases unmatched to any gene: 8. CDR3 length: 15 amino acids. Per germline, CDR1 SGHRS and CDR2 YFSETQ. CDR3 sequence (DNA): TGCGCCAGCAGCGGATCAGCGGGGGCCCACAATGAGCAGTTCTTC. Encoded protein: CASSGSAGAHNEQFF.

The genes are TRBV10-3 and TRBJ2-5, with 11 bases matching TRBD1. V lost 3 bases to trimming and J lost 5 bases; unmatched junction nucleotides: 8. Germline CDR1 is ENHRY and CDR2 is SYGVKD. The CDR3 covers 16 residues. The CDR3 sequence: CAISDGQGAGGETQYF. The CDR3 DNA is TGTGCCATCAGTGACGGACAGGGGGCGGGCGGGGAGACCCAGTACTTC.

V gene TRBV19 combines with J gene TRBJ2-7; perhaps TRBD1 as D (5 bases). The CDR3 runs to 13 residues. Trimming removed 5 bases from V and 2 bases from J, with 10 bases in between. In germline, CDR1 is LNHDA, CDR2 SQIVND (reference sequence). The CDR3 reads CASSSSTAYEQYF. DNA for the CDR3: TGTGCCAGTAGTTCTTCGACAGCCTACGAGCAGTACTTC.

The chain is built from TRBV11-2 and TRBJ2-7, with a possible D match to TRBD1 (5 bases). The V end was cut by 1 base, the J end by 2 bases, with 9 bases between. This CDR3 has 14 residues. Germline loops: CDR1 SGHAT, CDR2 FQNNGV. The CDR3 here is CASSLGGKTYEQYF. CDR3 bases: TGTGCCAGCAGCTTAGGGGGCAAGACCTACGAGCAGTACTTC. Full variable domain (remainder filled in from reference TRBV11-2 and TRBJ2-7): EAGVAQSPRYKIIEKRQSVAFWCNPISGHATLYWYQQILGQGPKLLIQFQNNGVVDDSQLPKDRFSAERLKGVDSTLKIQPAKLEDSAVYLCASSLGGKTYEQYFGPGTRLTVT.

The chain combines TRBV5-4 with TRBJ2-1; the match to TRBD1 covers 7 bases. Losses at the gene ends were 4 bases for V and 4 bases for J; bases not matched to a gene: 8. CDR3 length: 15 amino acids. The germline V gene encodes CDR1 SGHNT and CDR2 YYREEE (reference sequence). The CDR3 sequence is CASSPSTGKYNEQFF. As DNA, the CDR3 is TGTGCCAGCAGCCCGTCGACAGGGAAATACAATGAGCAGTTCTTC.

The rearrangement links TRBV5-1 to TRBJ2-1; 8 positions match TRBD1. This CDR3 is built from 14 residues. V shed 2 bases and J 5 bases; nucleotides not matched to a gene: 3. The germline gives CDR1 SGHRS, CDR2 YFSETQ. In DNA, the CDR3 is TGCGCCAGCAGCTTCTCGACAGGGGACAATGAGCAGTTCTTC. Translation: CASSFSTGDNEQFF.

The chain uses TRBV7-8 and TRBJ2-7, with TRBD1 matching over 9 bases. CDR1 SGHVS and CDR2 FQNEAQ come from the germline V gene. The CDR3 totals 17 residues. Trimming removed 6 bases from V and 6 bases from J; junction bases left unmatched: 18. CDR3 in amino acids: CASRSRTGDSQAGEQYF. The CDR3 nucleotides are TGTGCCAGCAGGTCTAGGACAGGGGACTCTCAAGCCGGCGAGCAGTACTTC.

The rearrangement links TRBV29-1 to TRBJ2-3; tentative D call: TRBD2 (6 bases). The ends were cut back, 2 bases at V and 0 bases at J, with 9 bases in the middle. This CDR3 contains 14 residues. Germline assignment: CDR1 SQVTM and CDR2 ANQGSEA. CDR3 bases: TGCAGCGTTGAACCAGGGACTAGCACAGATACGCAGTATTTT. Protein product: CSVEPGTSTDTQYF.

The gene calls are TRBV5-4 and TRBJ2-7; D might be TRBD1 (5 bases). This CDR3 is 13 amino acids long. The germline gives CDR1 SGHNT, CDR2 YYREEE (reference sequence). V was cut by 0 bases and J by 6 bases, with 10 bases left in between. CDR3 sequence: CASSLVGASEQYF. In DNA form, the CDR3 reads TGTGCCAGCAGCTTGGTAGGGGCAAGCGAGCAGTACTTC.

The CDR3 bases are TGTGCCAGCAGCTCCACAGGGGGGAGGAATGAGCAGTTCTTC. Its translation is CASSSTGGRNEQFF. V usage is TRBV5-4 and J usage is TRBJ2-1, with TRBD1 matching over 8 bases. This CDR3 contains 14 residues. Germline V gene sequence: CDR1 SGHNT, CDR2 YYREEE (reference sequence). Trimming at V came to 3 bases and at J to 7 bases, leaving 6 bases not matched to a gene.

The V and J genes are TRBV4-1 and TRBJ2-7, with D hard to call. The germline V gene has CDR1 MGHRA and CDR2 YSYEKL. V gave up 1 base and J gave up 5 bases, with 9 bases separating them. This CDR3 is built from 13 residues. CDR3 protein: CASSQVQSHEQYF. The CDR3 bases are TGCGCCAGCAGCCAAGTACAGTCCCACGAGCAGTACTTC.

The chain has TRBV5-1 and TRBJ2-3; a possible D gene is TRBD1 (6 bases). Germline V gene lookup returns CDR1 SGHRS and CDR2 YFSETQ. The CDR3 covers 15 residues. V lost 4 bases to trimming and J lost 4 bases, with 16 bases between them. The CDR3, as DNA: TGCGCCAGCAGCCAAGGACAGTCCTTCTCAGATACGCAGTATTTT. Its protein is CASSQGQSFSDTQYF.

This clone was counted a few times. The chain employs TRBV6-1 and TRBJ1-3; perhaps TRBD1 as D (5 bases). Trimming removed 4 bases from V and 0 bases from J, with 13 bases in between. CDR3 length: 16 residues. CDR1 is MNHNS and CDR2 is SASEGT in the germline V gene. CDR3 nucleotides: TGTGCCAGCAGTGCAGGGTATTCGAGCTCTGGAAACACCATATATTTT. Its protein is CASSAGYSSSGNTIYF.

The rearrangement links TRBV27 to TRBJ2-7; D unclear. Germline V lookup: CDR1 MNHEY, CDR2 SMNVEV (reference sequence). The CDR3 has 14 amino acids. V shed 2 bases and J shed 2 bases, with 10 bases lying between them. In nucleotides, the CDR3 is TGTGCCAGCAGTTTAGATCAGTATACCTACGAGCAGTACTTC. It is translated as CASSLDQYTYEQYF.

V gene TRBV11-1 combines with J gene TRBJ2-1; D is possibly TRBD1 (5 bases). Germline-derived CDR1 and CDR2 are SGHAT and FQDESV (reference sequence). The ends were cut back, 3 bases at V and 8 bases at J, with 8 bases in the middle. This CDR3 spans 12 amino acids. CDR3 region: CASSLEGDEQFF. Here the CDR3 DNA reads TGTGCCAGCAGCTTGGAAGGGGATGAGCAGTTCTTC.

This clone was seen once. The chain uses TRBV29-1 and TRBJ2-5; 9 bases map to TRBD1. V lost 2 bases to trimming and J lost 5 bases; unmatched junction nucleotides: 6. CDR3 length: 14 amino acids. CDR1 SQVTM and CDR2 ANQGSEA come from the germline V gene. The CDR3 reads CSVERGDRAETQYF. The DNA for the CDR3 is TGCAGCGTTGAACGGGGGGACAGGGCGGAGACCCAGTACTTC.

The rearrangement joins TRBV5-1 to TRBJ2-1; the match to TRBD2 covers 8 bases. Trimming at V came to 4 bases and at J to 7 bases, leaving 13 bases not matched to a gene. The CDR3 totals 16 residues. The germline V gene encodes CDR1 SGHRS and CDR2 YFSETQ. CDR3 amino acids: CASSPLAQRESNEQFF. In DNA form, the CDR3 reads TGCGCCAGCAGCCCCTTGGCCCAGCGGGAGTCGAATGAGCAGTTCTTC. The entire variable domain, with the rest obtained from reference TRBV5-1 and TRBJ2-1, is as follows: KAGVTQTPRYLIKTRGQQVTLSCSPISGHRSVSWYQQTPGQGLQFLFEYFSETQRNKGNFPGRFSGRQFSNSRSEMNVSTLELGDSALYLCASSPLAQRESNEQFFGPGTRLTVL.

This clone was seen once. The chain links TRBV5-1 to TRBJ2-1; 10 bases fit TRBD2. Germline values: CDR1 SGHRS, CDR2 YFSETQ. There are 15 residues in the CDR3. Trimming cost V 4 bases and J 8 bases; bases outside gene matches: 9. In nucleotides, the CDR3 is TGCGCCAGCAGCGAGAGGACTAGCGGTACCTATGAGCAGTTCTTC. Translated, it gives CASSERTSGTYEQFF. Together with reference TRBV5-1 and TRBJ2-1, the CDR3 gives the full variable domain: KAGVTQTPRYLIKTRGQQVTLSCSPISGHRSVSWYQQTPGQGLQFLFEYFSETQRNKGNFPGRFSGRQFSNSRSEMNVSTLELGDSALYLCASSERTSGTYEQFFGPGTRLTVL.

The rearrangement links TRBV5-1 to TRBJ2-2; 7 nucleotides align to TRBD1. The CDR3 runs 14 residues. Germline V CDR1 and CDR2: SGHRS, YFSETQ. V was pared by 4 bases and J by 7 bases, with 7 bases of the junction left unmatched. The CDR3 spells CASSKGGAGGELFF. The DNA of the CDR3 is TGCGCCAGCAGCAAAGGGGGCGCCGGCGGGGAGCTGTTTTTT.

The rearrangement links TRBV4-2 to TRBJ2-3, with 11 bases identical to TRBD2. The CDR3 is 16 amino acids. The germline V gene has CDR1 LGHNA and CDR2 YNFKEQ. V shed 4 bases, J shed 3 bases, and the junction held 6 bases outside the gene matches. CDR3 in DNA: TGTGCCAGCAGCCTCACTAGCGGGAGTAGGACAGATACGCAGTATTTT. As protein: CASSLTSGSRTDTQYF.

In this sample, this clone turned up a few times. Additional DNA sequences in this sample encode the identical CDR3. The chain uses TRBV6-1 and TRBJ2-1; TRBD2 matches at 8 bases. This CDR3 spans 15 amino acids. The V segment lost 2 bases and the J segment 0 bases; nucleotides outside the gene matches: 0. Germline lookup yields CDR1 MNHNS and CDR2 SASEGT. CDR3 residues: CASSELAGSYNEQFF. DNA of the CDR3: TGTGCCAGCAGTGAACTAGCGGGCTCCTACAATGAGCAGTTCTTC.

This rearrangement joins TRBV4-2 to TRBJ2-7, with TRBD2 identical over 10 bases. CDR1 is LGHNA, CDR2 YNFKEQ, per germline. Unmatched junction bases numbered 1, after V lost 1 base and J lost 4 bases. This CDR3 region has 14 residues. In DNA form, the CDR3 reads TGTGCCAGCAGCCAAGTAGCGGGGGGTTACGAGCAGTACTTC. It is translated as CASSQVAGGYEQYF.

The chain joins TRBV28 to TRBJ1-5; possibly TRBD1 for D (6 bases). CDR3 length: 14 amino acids. V was trimmed by 7 bases and J by 5 bases, leaving 15 bases between them. Germline V lookup: CDR1 MDHEN, CDR2 SYDVKM. DNA of the CDR3: TGTGCCAGCACCCCCGGACAGTCTTATCAGCCCCAGCATTTT. The encoded protein is CASTPGQSYQPQHF.

The V gene is TRBV13, the J gene TRBJ2-7; tentatively, D is TRBD1 (6 bases). V shed 0 bases and J shed 3 bases, with 9 bases lying between them. CDR1 and CDR2 from the germline V gene are PRHDT and FYEKMQ (reference sequence). The CDR3 is made up of 14 amino acids. DNA of the CDR3: TGTGCCAGCAGCTTAGGTAGGACAGTCTACGAGCAGTACTTC. This encodes CASSLGRTVYEQYF.

This clone was detected only once. CDR3 in amino acids: CASSLGTGAEQYF. The CDR3, as DNA: TGTGCCAGCAGCTTGGGGACAGGGGCCGAGCAGTACTTC. V and J are TRBV5-4 and TRBJ2-7; 9 positions agree with TRBD1. CDR1 SGHNT and CDR2 YYREEE come from the germline V gene (reference sequence). V shed 0 bases, J shed 6 bases, and the junction held 1 base outside the gene matches. The CDR3 is 13 amino acids. Full variable domain (missing parts from reference TRBV5-4 and TRBJ2-7): ETGVTQSPTHLIKTRGQQVTLRCSSQSGHNTVSWYQQALGQGPQFIFQYYREEENGRGNFPPRFSGLQFPNYSSELNVNALELDDSALYLCASSLGTGAEQYFGPGTRLTVT.